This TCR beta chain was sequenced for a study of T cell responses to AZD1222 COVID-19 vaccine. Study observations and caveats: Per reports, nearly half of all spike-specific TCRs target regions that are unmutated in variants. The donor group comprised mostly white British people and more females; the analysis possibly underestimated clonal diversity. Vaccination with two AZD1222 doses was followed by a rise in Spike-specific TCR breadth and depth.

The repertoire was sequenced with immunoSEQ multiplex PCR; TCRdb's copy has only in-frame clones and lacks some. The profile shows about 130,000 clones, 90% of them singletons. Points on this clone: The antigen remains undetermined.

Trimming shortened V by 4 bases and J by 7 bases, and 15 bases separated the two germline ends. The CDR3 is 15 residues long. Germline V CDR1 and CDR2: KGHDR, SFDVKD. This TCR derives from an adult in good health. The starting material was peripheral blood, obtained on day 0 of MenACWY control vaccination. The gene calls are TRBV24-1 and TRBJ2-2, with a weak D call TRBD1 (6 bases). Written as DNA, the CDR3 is TGTGCCACCAGTGAACTCGGGACAAAGGACGGGGAGCTGTTTTTT. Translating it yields CATSELGTKDGELFF.